This T cell receptor beta chain appears in the sequencing data of a study of cytomegalovirus exposure and HLA in healthy donors. Study details: Earlier findings included 117 million unique TCR beta sequences obtained from some 180 million T cells.

Germline V gene lookup returns CDR1 MDHEN and CDR2 SYDVKM. The CDR3 is 16 amino acids. V gave up 6 bases and J gave up 4 bases, with 21 bases separating them. Vbeta (60) and Jbeta (13) primers were used in the PCR. The assay was immunoSEQ multiplex PCR, and TCRdb's table has in-frame clones only and misses some. The table has 150,000 to 200,000 clones, 65% to 85% seen once. This TCR was sampled from a woman aged 40 to 50 in good health and CMV-seropositive. The chain is built from TRBV28 and TRBJ1-2, with D perhaps matching TRBD1 (5 bases). Sample: PBMCs. CDR3 in amino acids: CASRTPRQTLFYGYTF. The CDR3 bases are TGTGCCAGCAGGACGCCGCGACAGACGCTCTTCTATGGCTACACCTTC.